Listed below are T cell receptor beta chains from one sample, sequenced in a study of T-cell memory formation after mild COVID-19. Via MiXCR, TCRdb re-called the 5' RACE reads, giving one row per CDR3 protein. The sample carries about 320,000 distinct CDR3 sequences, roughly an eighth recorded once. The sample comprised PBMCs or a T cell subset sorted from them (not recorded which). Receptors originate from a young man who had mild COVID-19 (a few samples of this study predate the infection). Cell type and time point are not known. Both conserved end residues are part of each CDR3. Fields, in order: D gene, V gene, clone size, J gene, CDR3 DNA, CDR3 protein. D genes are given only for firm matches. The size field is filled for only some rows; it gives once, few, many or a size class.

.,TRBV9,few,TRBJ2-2,TGTGCCAGCAGCGTCCGATACACCGGGGAGCTGTTTTTT,CASSVRYTGELFF
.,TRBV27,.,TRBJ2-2,TGTGCCAGCAGTTCGCACAGGGGGGGATACACCGGGGAGCTGTTTTTT,CASSSHRGGYTGELFF
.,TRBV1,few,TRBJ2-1,TGCACCAGCAGCCAAGATGGAATAGCGGGGGGTTTCGATGAGCAGTTCTTC,CTSSQDGIAGGFDEQFF
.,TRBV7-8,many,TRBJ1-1,TGTGCCAGCAGCTTAGCCAGAATCAACCTCATCACTGAAGCTTTCTTT,CASSLARINLITEAFF
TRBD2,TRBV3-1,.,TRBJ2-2,TGTGCCAGCAGCCAGGGAGGGACCCGGGAGCTGTTTTTT,CASSQGGTRELFF
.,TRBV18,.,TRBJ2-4,TGTGCCAGAACCGGGCCCCTTCAGTACTTC,CARTGPLQYF
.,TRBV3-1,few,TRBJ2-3,TGTGCCAGCAGCCTGACTAGTTCAGATACGCAGTATTTT,CASSLTSSDTQYF
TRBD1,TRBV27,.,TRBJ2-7,TGTGCCAGCAGTTTCAGGGGGTGGCCCGAGCAGTACTTC,CASSFRGWPEQYF
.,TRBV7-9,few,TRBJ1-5,TGTGCCAGCAGCTTGGGAGGGACCCATCAGCCCCAGCATTTT,CASSLGGTHQPQHF
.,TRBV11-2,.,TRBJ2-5,TGTGCCAGCAGCTTAGCCCAGGAGTTGACGACCCAGTACTTC,CASSLAQELTTQYF
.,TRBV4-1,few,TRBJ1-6,TGCGCCAGCAGCCAAGACCCCCATACTTCACCCCTCCACTTT,CASSQDPHTSPLHF
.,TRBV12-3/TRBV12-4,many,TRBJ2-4,TGTGCCAGCACTCAACACGGGGCGGCTAAAAACATTCAGTACTTC,CASTQHGAAKNIQYF
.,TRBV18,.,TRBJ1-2,TGTGCCAGCTCACCAAGGGGGAACCTCTATGGCTACACCTTC,CASSPRGNLYGYTF
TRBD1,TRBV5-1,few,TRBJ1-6,TGCGCCAGCAGCGGTATCACAGGGGAAACGTATTCACCCCTCCACTTT,CASSGITGETYSPLHF
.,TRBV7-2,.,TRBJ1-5,TGTGCCAGCAGCTTAAATTGGGACACATATCAGCCCCAGCATTTT,CASSLNWDTYQPQHF
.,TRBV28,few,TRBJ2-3,TGTGCCAGCAGTTTATATCTCGCAGATACGCAGTATTTT,CASSLYLADTQYF
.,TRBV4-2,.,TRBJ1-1,TGTGCCAGCAGTCGAATAGAGGCCGGCACTGAAGCTTTCTTT,CASSRIEAGTEAFF
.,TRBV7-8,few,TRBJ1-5,TGTGCCAGCAGCTTAAGTCCCAGGGCTGGGGGTCAGCCCCAGCATTTT,CASSLSPRAGGQPQHF
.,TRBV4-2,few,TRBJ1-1,TGTGCCAGCAGCCAAGTACCCATGAACACTGAAGCTTTCTTT,CASSQVPMNTEAFF